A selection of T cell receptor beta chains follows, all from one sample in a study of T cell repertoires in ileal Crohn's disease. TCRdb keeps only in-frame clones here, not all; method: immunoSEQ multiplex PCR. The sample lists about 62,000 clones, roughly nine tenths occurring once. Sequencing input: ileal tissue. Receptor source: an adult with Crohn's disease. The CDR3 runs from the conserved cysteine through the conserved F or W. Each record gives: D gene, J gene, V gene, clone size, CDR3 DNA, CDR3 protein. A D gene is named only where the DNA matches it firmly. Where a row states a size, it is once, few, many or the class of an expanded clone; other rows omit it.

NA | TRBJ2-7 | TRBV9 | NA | TGTGCCAGCAGCGTAGAGTCAGGGCCCTACGAGCAGTACTTC | CASSVESGPYEQYF
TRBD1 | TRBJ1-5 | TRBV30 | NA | TGTGCCTGGAGTGTCGACAGGGGCAATCAGCCCCAGCATTTT | CAWSVDRGNQPQHF
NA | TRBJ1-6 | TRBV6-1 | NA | TGTGCCAGTCAACAGGGAGTCAATTCACCCCTCCACTTT | CASQQGVNSPLHF
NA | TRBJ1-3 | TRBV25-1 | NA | TGTGCCAGCGGCGAGGGTCTCCTATATTTT | CASGEGLLYF
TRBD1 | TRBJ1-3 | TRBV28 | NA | TGTGCCAGCAGTTTGACCGGGACAGGCTCTGGAAACACCATATATTTT | CASSLTGTGSGNTIYF
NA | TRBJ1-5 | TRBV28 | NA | TGTGCCAGCAGTTTGGAAAGGACAGAAGATCAGCCCCAGCATTTT | CASSLERTEDQPQHF
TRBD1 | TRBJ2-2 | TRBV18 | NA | TGTGCCAGCTCACCCCCGGGACAGTGGGCCGGGGAGCTGTTTTTT | CASSPPGQWAGELFF
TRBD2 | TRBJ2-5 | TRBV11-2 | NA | TGTGCCAGCAGCTTAGATGGGACTAGCGAAGAGACCCAGTACTTC | CASSLDGTSEETQYF
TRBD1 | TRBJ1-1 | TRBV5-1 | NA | TGCGCCAGCAGCGGCATCGGGACAGGGACCCCGAACACTGAAGCTTTCTTT | CASSGIGTGTPNTEAFF
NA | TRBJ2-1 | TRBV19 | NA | TGTGCCAGTAGTTTGCCCGGGAATGAGCAGTTCTTC | CASSLPGNEQFF
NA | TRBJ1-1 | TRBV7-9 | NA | TGTGCCAGCAGCTTAAACCCAGAGAACACTGAAGCTTTCTTT | CASSLNPENTEAFF
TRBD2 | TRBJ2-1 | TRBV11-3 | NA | TGTGCCAGCAGCTCGTCTAGCGGGAGACTACAAAATGAGCAGTTCTTC | CASSSSSGRLQNEQFF
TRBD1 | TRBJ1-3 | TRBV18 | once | TGTGCCAGCTCACCGGGACAGCACTCTGGAAACACCATATATTTT | CASSPGQHSGNTIYF
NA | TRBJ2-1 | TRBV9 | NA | TGTGCCAGCAGCGTAGAGGGGGGGAGCTACAATGAGCAGTTCTTC | CASSVEGGSYNEQFF
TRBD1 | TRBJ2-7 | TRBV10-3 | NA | TGTGCCATGCGAACCGGGACAGGGGGCGAGCAGTACTTC | CAMRTGTGGEQYF
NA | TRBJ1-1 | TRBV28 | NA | TGTGCCAGCAGTCCGAGGCCAAACACTGAAGCTTTCTTT | CASSPRPNTEAFF
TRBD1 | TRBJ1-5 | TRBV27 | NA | TGTGCCAGCAGTAACCGAGCGACAGGGATGCCCCAGCATTTT | CASSNRATGMPQHF
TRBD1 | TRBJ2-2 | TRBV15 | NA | TGTGCCACCAGCAGAGCCGTCGGGACAGCCACCGGGGAGCTGTTTTTT | CATSRAVGTATGELFF
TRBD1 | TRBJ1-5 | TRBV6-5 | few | TGTGCCAGTACGGACAGGTTCAGCAATCAGCCCCAGCATTTT | CASTDRFSNQPQHF
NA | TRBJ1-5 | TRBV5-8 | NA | TGTGCCAGCAGCTTGCCAGGGGGCAATCAGCCCCAGCATTTT | CASSLPGGNQPQHF
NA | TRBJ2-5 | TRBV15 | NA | TGTGCCACCAGCAGAGAAGGGGTCCAAGAGACCCAGTACTTC | CATSREGVQETQYF
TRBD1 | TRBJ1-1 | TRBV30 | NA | TGTGCCTGGATCCCGGACAGGTCGAACACTGAAGCTTTCTTT | CAWIPDRSNTEAFF
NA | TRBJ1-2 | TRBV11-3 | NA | TGTGCCAGCAGCCCAACCTGGACAGAAGATGGCTACACCTTC | CASSPTWTEDGYTF
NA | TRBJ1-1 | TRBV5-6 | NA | TGTGCCAGCAGCTTGGGGAACAGGATCGACACTGAAGCTTTCTTT | CASSLGNRIDTEAFF
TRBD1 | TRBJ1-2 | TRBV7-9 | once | TGTGCCAGCAGCTCTACCCCGACAGGGAACTATGGCTACACCTTC | CASSSTPTGNYGYTF
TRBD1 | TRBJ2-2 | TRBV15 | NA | TGTGCCACCAGCAGAGCAGGGGGCAACACCGGGGAGCTGTTTTTT | CATSRAGGNTGELFF
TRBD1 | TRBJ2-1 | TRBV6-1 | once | TGTGCCAGCAGTGAATCCGAGGTGGGGGACAGGGGTAATGAGCAGTTCTTC | CASSESEVGDRGNEQFF
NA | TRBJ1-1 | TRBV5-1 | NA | TGCGCCAGCAGCCCGGCAGGGTACACTGAAGCTTTCTTT | CASSPAGYTEAFF
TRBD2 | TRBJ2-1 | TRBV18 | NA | TGTGCCAGCTCACCACGCCGGGGAGGGGACAATGAGCAGTTCTTC | CASSPRRGGDNEQFF
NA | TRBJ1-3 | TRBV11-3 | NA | TGTGCCAGCAGCCAGCGGGGGGACACCATATATTTT | CASSQRGDTIYF
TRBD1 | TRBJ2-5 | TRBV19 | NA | TGTGCCAGTAGTATCCGGACAGGGTCAGAGACCCAGTACTTC | CASSIRTGSETQYF
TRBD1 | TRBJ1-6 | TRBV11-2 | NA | TGTGCCAGCAGCCGGGGACAGACGCGCTCACCCCTCCACTTT | CASSRGQTRSPLHF
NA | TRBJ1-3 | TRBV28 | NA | TGTGCCAGCAGTCTGCCTTCGGGACATGGAAACACCATATATTTT | CASSLPSGHGNTIYF
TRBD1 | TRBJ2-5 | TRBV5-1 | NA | TGCGCCAGCAGCTTGAGGGGACAGGGGGTGCTGGAGACCCAGTACTTC | CASSLRGQGVLETQYF
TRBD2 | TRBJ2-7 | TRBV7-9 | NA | TGTGCCAGCAGCTGGGGACTAGCGGGGGTATCCTACGAGCAGTACTTC | CASSWGLAGVSYEQYF
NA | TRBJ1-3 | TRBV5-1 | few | TGCGCCAGCAGGGCGGATGTAAACTCTGGAAACACCATATATTTT | CASRADVNSGNTIYF
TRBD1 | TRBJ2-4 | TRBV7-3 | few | TGTGCCAGCAGCACAGCCGACAGGGCGGTTCAGTACTTC | CASSTADRAVQYF
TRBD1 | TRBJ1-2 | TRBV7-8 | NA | TGTGCCAGCAGCTCTCCCAGGGGGAGAGCTGTCGACTACACCTTC | CASSSPRGRAVDYTF
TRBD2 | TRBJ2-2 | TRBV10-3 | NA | TGTGCCATCAATAGCGGGGCGAACACCGGGGAGCTGTTTTTT | CAINSGANTGELFF
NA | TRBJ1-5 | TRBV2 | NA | TGTGCCAGCATGTACCTCCCCACAGGGTCTCAGCCCCAGCATTTT | CASMYLPTGSQPQHF
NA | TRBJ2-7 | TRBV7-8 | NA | TGTGCCAGCAGCTCAGGTCTTCAGTCCTACGAGCAGTACTTC | CASSSGLQSYEQYF
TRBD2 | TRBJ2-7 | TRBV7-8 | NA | TGTGCCAGCAGCTTAGGTCTAGCGGGAGCGGAGTACTTC | CASSLGLAGAEYF
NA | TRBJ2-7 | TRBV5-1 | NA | TGCGCCAGCAGCTCCGCAGACTCCTACGAGCAGTACTTC | CASSSADSYEQYF
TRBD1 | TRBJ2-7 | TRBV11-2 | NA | TGTGCCAGCAGCATAAGCCGGGACAGGCCCTACGAGCAGTACTTC | CASSISRDRPYEQYF
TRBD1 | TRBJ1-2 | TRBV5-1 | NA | TGCGCCAGCCGCGCACAGACAGGGGATGCCTATGGCTACACCTTC | CASRAQTGDAYGYTF
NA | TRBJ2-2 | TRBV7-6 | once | TGTGCCAGCAGCTTAAGTCACTTCCCGGGGGAGACCGGGGAGCTGTTTTTT | CASSLSHFPGETGELFF
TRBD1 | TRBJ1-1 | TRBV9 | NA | TGTGCCAGCAGCGACCACAGGGGAGGGAACACTGAAGCTTTCTTT | CASSDHRGGNTEAFF
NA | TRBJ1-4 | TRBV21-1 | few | TGTGCCAGCAGATTGGGACAGAATGAAAAACTGTTTTTT | CASRLGQNEKLFF
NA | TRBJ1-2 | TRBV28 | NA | TGTGCCAGCAGTTTATACGGCTATGGCTACACCTTC | CASSLYGYGYTF
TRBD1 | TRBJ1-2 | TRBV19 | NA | TGTGCCAGTAAGGATGTAGGGACAGGGATCCGCTATGGCTACACCTTC | CASKDVGTGIRYGYTF